Sequencing of this T cell receptor (beta chain) was carried out in a study of T cell responses to AZD1222 COVID-19 vaccine. As for the study in general: Pooled in the analysis were second doses at about 4 or about 12 weeks.

General observations from the study: Only a handful of people who got AZD1222 tested seropositive at baseline. Repertoire sampling happened only post peak T cell response. Clonal diversity was possibly underestimated, and the donors were mostly white British, with more females.

Data came from immunoSEQ multiplex PCR; TCRdb stores just in-frame clones and leaves some out. The sample lists approximately 150,000 clones, about 93% occurring once. Per germline, CDR1 ENHRY and CDR2 SYGVKD. The CDR3 runs 15 residues. Trimming took 10 bases from V and 3 from J; bases not matched to a gene: 11. Comment on this clone: What it binds is unknown.

The sequence derives from an adult in good health. The sequenced sample was peripheral blood, obtained on day 0 of AZD1222 vaccination. The V and J genes are TRBV10-3 and TRBJ2-1; 8 bases map to TRBD1. CDR3 amino acids: CATNSVGTGYNEQFF. CDR3 coding DNA: TGTGCCACCAACTCTGTCGGGACAGGCTACAATGAGCAGTTCTTC.